This TCR beta chain was identified in a study of technical replicates of blood from a handful of donors (dated by TCRdb to the late 2010s). Comment on this clone: The antigen this receptor binds is unknown. There are no base qualities to consult, and no much larger clone falls within one base.

CDR1 MNHEY and CDR2 SVGAGI were looked up in the germline V gene. Trimmed from V: 2 bases; trimmed from J: 2 bases; junction bases lacking a gene match: 6. The CDR3 contains 15 residues, cysteine and phenylalanine counted. Only the CDR3 DNA is retained, 45 bases long and in frame from the first base. Library generation was performed with the immunoSEQ multiplex PCR assay. Drawn from immuneACCESS, this table holds only the in-frame rearrangements with V and J called that TCRdb kept. Clones are partly lost; checked studies trace under half to an unresolved V gene and leave the rest unexplained. Recorded for this sample are roughly 70,000 clones; roughly 93% of them occurred a single time. The leading ten clones occupy 0.25% to 0.3% of the sample.

Material: T cells isolated from PBMCs. The chain is encoded by TRBV6-5 joined to TRBJ2-7; 7 middle bases align to TRBD1. This TCR was sampled from a human donor in good health. The CDR3 protein: CASSYAGQAAYEQYF. At the DNA level, the sequence is TGTGCCAGCAGTTACGCAGGACAGGCCGCCTACGAGCAGTACTTC.